The entry below describes one T cell receptor beta chain. There are a few counts of this clonotype. The target of this receptor is not known. Per-base qualities were not stored, and no clone one base away is much larger. The trim is 6 bases for V and 2 bases for J, with a gap of 13 bases between the germline ends. The germline V gene (reference sequence) yields DFQATT for CDR1 and SNEGSKA for CDR2. The cysteine opens and the phenylalanine closes a CDR3 of 13 amino acids. Left in the record is the CDR3 DNA by itself, 39 bases read in frame from the first base. This specimen belongs to a study of vaccination and CD4 T cells after COVID-19 (dated by TCRdb to the early 2020s). With respect to the entire study: The convalescent cohort comprised six males and four females, including two Hispanic individuals, seven Caucasians, two Asians and one multiracial person. Participants received two doses of either the Pfizer-BioNTech BNT162b2 vaccine (n=8) or the Moderna mRNA-1273 vaccine (n=2). Post-COVID blood samples from convalescent patients were collected a median of approximately 93 days after diagnosis, with a range of 35 to 161 days. Post-vaccine blood samples were taken a median of about 77 days after the second vaccine dose, with a range of roughly 13 to 250 days. For stimulating the cultures, overlapping spike peptide pools were used, derived from SARS-CoV-2 as well as from the common cold coronaviruses HCoV-NL63, HCoV-OC43 and HCoV-229E. Control cultures used a CEFX viral epitope pool as positive control, an HIV-1 Nef peptide pool as negative control, or no peptide. In around 9 COVID-19 convalescent patients and several infection-naive healthy vaccine recipients, researchers compared the spike-specific CD4+ TCR repertoire from before mRNA vaccination with the repertoire from after.

Overall study outcomes, separate from this receptor: An increase in the median number of SARS-CoV-2-reactive clonotypes from approximately 20 after infection to some 40 after vaccination was observed, but the change was not found to be significant. The study included relatively few convalescent patients and did not analyze early timepoints after natural infection. In convalescent patients, a median about 86% of post-vaccine SARS-CoV-2-reactive clones were detected only after vaccination, suggesting vaccine-specific priming. Of the vaccine-specific clones found in convalescent patients, nearly all (304 of 307) were mono-reactive for SARS-CoV-2 spike instead of being cross-reactive with common cold coronaviruses.

Read against the paper, the sample's treatment or condition label means: approximately 9-day PBMC culture with coronavirus spike peptide pools or control peptides (ViraFEST assay). To expand antigen-specific T cells with peptide pools and then pick out the expanded clonotypes through TCR sequencing, the study relied on the ViraFEST assay. Negative nucleocapsid antibody tests before and after vaccination confirmed that the healthy vaccine recipients had no prior SARS-CoV-2 infection. Each well held about 1.8 million PBMCs cultured with roughly 10 ug/ml peptide pools in IMDM containing 5% human AB serum and roughly 10 IU/ml IL-2. Half of the culture medium was replaced with fresh IL-2-containing medium on days 3 and 7. After around 11 days of culture, CD4+ T cells were isolated by negative selection with the EasySep CD4+ T cell isolation kit. PBMCs were separated from whole blood using Ficoll-Paque Plus gradient centrifugation and then either used fresh or cryopreserved at -140C. Each culture condition was generally run in triplicate wells.

The library came from PCR. DNA from cultured CD4+ T cells was subjected to TCR sequencing with the Oncomine TCR Beta short-read assay at the Johns Hopkins FTIC core. The QIAamp micro DNA kit was used to extract genomic DNA from the cultured CD4+ T cells. Oncomine TCR Beta libraries made from cultured CD4+ T cells were pooled using unique dual indexes and sequenced on an Illumina iSeq 100. As for how the authors treated the data: Non-productive sequences were removed, and CDR3s that did not start with C, did not end with F or W, or were shorter than 7 amino acids were discarded. The MANAFEST web application identified antigen-specific clonotypes by comparing peptide-stimulated wells against reference wells and other culture wells. To be called positive, a clone needed an FDR below 0.05, an odds ratio above 5, and a productive frequency above 0.1% in at least two of three replicate wells. Cross-reactive clonotypes were defined as significantly expanded in both SARS-CoV-2 spike wells and at least one common cold coronavirus spike condition. Using R version 3.6.1, CDR3 homology was evaluated through Levenshtein distances (stringdist) along with unrooted phylogenetic trees (ape). TCRdb took the public reads, trimmed them with fastp at Q25, ran MiXCR for clone calling and kept in-frame beta chains. All rows with the same CDR3 protein become a single entry with the most common DNA and genes. The V and J calls shown here were made by TCRdb, not taken from the authors' results. The sample table contains approximately 14,000 distinct CDR3 sequences; only one count was recorded for 20% to 25% of them. Clones ranked in the top ten supply 12% of the sample.

This receptor was identified in a human donor who received a COVID-19 vaccine. The sequence joins TRBV20-1 to TRBJ2-5; the D region may be TRBD1 or TRBD2, each matching 7 bases equally. The sample consisted of CD4+ T cells from blood, cultured in vitro, taken before SARS-CoV-2 vaccination. The CDR3 protein is CSAERGQQETQYF. The DNA reads TGCAGTGCCGAGCGGGGACAGCAAGAGACCCAGTACTTC.